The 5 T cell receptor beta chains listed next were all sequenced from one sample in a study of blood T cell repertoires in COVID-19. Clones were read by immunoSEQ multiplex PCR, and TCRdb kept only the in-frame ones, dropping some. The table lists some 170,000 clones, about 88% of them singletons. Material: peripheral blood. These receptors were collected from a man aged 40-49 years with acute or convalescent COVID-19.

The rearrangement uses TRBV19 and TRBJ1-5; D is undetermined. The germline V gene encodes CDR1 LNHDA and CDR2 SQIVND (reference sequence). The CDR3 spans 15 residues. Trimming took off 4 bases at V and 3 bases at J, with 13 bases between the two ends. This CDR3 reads CASSTRTNDNQPQHF. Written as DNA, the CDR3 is TGTGCCAGTAGTACCAGGACTAACGACAATCAGCCCCAGCATTTT.

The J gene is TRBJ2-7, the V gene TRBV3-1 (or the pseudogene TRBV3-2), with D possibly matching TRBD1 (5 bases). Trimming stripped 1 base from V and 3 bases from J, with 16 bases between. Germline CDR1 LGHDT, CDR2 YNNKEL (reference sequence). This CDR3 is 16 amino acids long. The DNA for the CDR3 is TGTGCCAGCAGCCAAGGAACGTTCCAGGGTGGCTACGAGCAGTACTTC. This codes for CASSQGTFQGGYEQYF.

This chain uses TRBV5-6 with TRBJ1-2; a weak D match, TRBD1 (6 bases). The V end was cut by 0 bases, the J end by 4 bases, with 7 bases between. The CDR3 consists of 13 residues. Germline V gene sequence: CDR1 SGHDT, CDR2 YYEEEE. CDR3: CASSLGTAYGYTF. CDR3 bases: TGTGCCAGCAGCTTGGGGACAGCCTATGGCTACACCTTC.

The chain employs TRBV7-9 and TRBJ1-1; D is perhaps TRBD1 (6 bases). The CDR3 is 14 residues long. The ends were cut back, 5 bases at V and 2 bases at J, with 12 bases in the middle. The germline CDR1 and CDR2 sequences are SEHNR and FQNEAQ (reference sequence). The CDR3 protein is CASSRGQHNTEAFF. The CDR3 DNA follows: TGTGCCAGCAGCCGAGGACAGCACAACACTGAAGCTTTCTTT.

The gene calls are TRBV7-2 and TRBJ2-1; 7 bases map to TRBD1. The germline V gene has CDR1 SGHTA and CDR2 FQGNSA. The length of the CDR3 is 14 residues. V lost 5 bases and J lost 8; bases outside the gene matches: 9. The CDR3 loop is CASSPSRGRDEQFF. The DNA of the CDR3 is TGTGCCAGCAGCCCATCGAGGGGGCGGGATGAGCAGTTCTTC.